This T cell receptor beta chain was observed in a study of cytomegalovirus exposure and HLA in healthy donors. With 60 Vbeta and 13 Jbeta primers, the PCR was carried out. Clones were sequenced by immunoSEQ multiplex PCR, and TCRdb holds only the in-frame ones, with some missing. This table has 250,000 to 350,000 clones, 72% appearing once. Germline V CDR1 and CDR2: MDHEN, SYDVKM. The V and J ends lost 6 bases and 1 base respectively, with 15 bases between them. This CDR3 has 15 amino acids. The sample taken for sequencing was PBMCs. The receptor was isolated from a female donor in good health and CMV-seronegative. The chain combines TRBV28 with TRBJ1-2; no clear D. CDR3 sequence (DNA): TGTGCCAGCAGACCCGCCTCGACGGGTAACTATGGCTACACCTTC. Protein: CASRPASTGNYGYTF.